This TCR beta chain was identified during a study of blood T cell repertoires in COVID-19. Study-level information: From the United States, Italy and Spain came samples of acute and convalescent COVID-19. PBMCs, B-cell-depleted T cells, or T cells provided the cDNA or gDNA that made up the material.

The protocol was immunoSEQ multiplex PCR, while the TCRdb copy is restricted to in-frame clones and leaves out a portion. The sample holds 250,000 to 400,000 clones, about 85% seen once. Germline V gives CDR1 GTSNPN, CDR2 SVGIG (reference sequence). With 0 bases clipped from V and 6 bases from J, the junction kept 4 bases outside the gene matches. The CDR3 runs to 15 residues. Participant reports of clinical history set cohort assignment. This clonotype was obtained from a woman younger than 45 who had been exposed to COVID-19. Sequencing was carried out using PBMCs or T cells enriched from blood (not recorded which). The V gene is TRBV30, the J gene TRBJ1-4, with TRBD1 matching over 10 bases. In DNA, the CDR3 is TGTGCCTGGAGTGTCCCCGGGACAGGGGATGAAAAACTGTTTTTT. This translates into CAWSVPGTGDEKLFF.